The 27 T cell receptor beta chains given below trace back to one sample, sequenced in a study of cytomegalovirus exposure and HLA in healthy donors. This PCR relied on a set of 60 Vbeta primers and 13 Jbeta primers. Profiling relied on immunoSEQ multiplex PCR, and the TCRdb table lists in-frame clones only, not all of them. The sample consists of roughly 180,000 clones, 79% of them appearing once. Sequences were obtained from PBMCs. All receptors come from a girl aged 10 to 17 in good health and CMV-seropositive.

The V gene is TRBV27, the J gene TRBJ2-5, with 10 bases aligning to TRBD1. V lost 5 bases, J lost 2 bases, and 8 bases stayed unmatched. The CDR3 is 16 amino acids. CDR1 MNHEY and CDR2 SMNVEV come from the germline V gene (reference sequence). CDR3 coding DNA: TGTGCCAGCAGTGTGAATCCGGGACAGGGGCAAGAGACCCAGTACTTC. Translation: CASSVNPGQGQETQYF.

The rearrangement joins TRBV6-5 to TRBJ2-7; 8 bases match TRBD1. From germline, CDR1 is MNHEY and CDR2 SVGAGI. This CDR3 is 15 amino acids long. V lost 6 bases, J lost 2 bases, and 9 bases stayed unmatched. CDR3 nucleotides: TGTGCCAGCAGAAGAACCGGGACAGGTACCTACGAGCAGTACTTC. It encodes CASRRTGTGTYEQYF.

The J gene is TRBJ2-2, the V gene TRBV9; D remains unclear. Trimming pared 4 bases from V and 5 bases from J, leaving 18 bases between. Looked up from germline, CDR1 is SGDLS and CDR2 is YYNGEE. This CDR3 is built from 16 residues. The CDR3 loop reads CASSPHETTQTGELFF. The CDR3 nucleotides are TGTGCCAGCAGCCCCCACGAGACGACTCAGACCGGGGAGCTGTTTTTT.

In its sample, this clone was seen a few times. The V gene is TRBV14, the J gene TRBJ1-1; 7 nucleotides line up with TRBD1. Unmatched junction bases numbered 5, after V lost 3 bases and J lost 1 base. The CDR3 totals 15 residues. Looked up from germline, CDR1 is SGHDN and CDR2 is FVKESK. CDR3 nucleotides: TGTGCCAGCAGCCACGACAGGGTTGGGAACACTGAAGCTTTCTTT. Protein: CASSHDRVGNTEAFF. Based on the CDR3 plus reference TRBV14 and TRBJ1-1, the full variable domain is EAGVTQFPSHSVIEKGQTVTLRCDPISGHDNLYWYRRVMGKEIKFLLHFVKESKQDESGMPNNRFLAERTGGTYSTLKVQPAELEDSGVYFCASSHDRVGNTEAFFGQGTRLTVV.

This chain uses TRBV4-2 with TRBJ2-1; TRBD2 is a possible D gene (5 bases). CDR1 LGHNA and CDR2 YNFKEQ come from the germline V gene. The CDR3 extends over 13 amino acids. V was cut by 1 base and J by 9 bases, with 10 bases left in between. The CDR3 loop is CASSQVLAGEQFF. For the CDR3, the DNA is TGTGCCAGCAGCCAAGTGCTAGCCGGTGAGCAGTTCTTC.

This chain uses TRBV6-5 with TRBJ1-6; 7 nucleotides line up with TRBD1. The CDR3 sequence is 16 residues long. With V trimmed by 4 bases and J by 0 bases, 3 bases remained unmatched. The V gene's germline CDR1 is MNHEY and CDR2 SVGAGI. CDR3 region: CASSSTGSSYNSPLHF. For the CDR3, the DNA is TGTGCCAGCAGTTCGACAGGGAGCTCCTATAATTCACCCCTCCACTTT.

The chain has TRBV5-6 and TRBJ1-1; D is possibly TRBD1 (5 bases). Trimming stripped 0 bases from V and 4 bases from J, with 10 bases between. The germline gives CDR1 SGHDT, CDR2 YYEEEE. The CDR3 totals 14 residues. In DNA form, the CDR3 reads TGTGCCAGCAGCTTGGGTCGGGGGGGCACTGAAGCTTTCTTT. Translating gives CASSLGRGGTEAFF. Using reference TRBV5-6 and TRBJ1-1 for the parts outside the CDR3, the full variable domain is DAGVTQSPTHLIKTRGQQVTLRCSPKSGHDTVSWYQQALGQGPQFIFQYYEEEERQRGNFPDRFSGHQFPNYSSELNVNALLLGDSALYLCASSLGRGGTEAFFGQGTRLTVV.

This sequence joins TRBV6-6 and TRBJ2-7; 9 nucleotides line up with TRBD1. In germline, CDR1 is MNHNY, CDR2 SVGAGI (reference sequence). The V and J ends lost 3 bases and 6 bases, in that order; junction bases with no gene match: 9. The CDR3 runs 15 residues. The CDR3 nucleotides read TGTGCCAGCAGTTATGGGACAGGGAATTCTTTCGAGCAGTACTTC. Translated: CASSYGTGNSFEQYF.

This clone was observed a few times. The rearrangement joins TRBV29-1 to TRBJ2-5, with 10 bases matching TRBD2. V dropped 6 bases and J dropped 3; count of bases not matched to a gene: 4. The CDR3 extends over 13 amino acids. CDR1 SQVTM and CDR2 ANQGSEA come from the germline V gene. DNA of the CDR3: TGCAGCGTCCTAGGGACTAGCGAAGAGACCCAGTACTTC. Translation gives CSVLGTSEETQYF.

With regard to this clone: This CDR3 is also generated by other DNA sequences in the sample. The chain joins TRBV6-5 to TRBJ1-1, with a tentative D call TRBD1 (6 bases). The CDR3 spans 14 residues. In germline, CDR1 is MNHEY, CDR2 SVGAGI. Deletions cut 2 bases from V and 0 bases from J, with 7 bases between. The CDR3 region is CASSYGGLNTEAFF. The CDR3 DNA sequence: TGTGCCAGCAGTTACGGGGGCCTGAACACTGAAGCTTTCTTT.

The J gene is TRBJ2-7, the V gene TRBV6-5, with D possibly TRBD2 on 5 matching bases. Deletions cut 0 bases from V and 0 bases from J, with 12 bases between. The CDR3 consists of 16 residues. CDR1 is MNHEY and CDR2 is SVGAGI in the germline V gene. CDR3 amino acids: CASSYSSAGSSYEQYF. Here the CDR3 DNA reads TGTGCCAGCAGTTACTCCAGCGCGGGCAGCTCCTACGAGCAGTACTTC.

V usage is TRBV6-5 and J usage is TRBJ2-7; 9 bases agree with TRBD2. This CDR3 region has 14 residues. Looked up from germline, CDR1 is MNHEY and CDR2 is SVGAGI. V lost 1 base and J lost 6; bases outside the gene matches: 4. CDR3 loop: CASSYWRGGSEQYF. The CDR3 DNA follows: TGTGCCAGCAGTTACTGGCGGGGGGGGTCCGAGCAGTACTTC.

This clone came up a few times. This chain's CDR3 is CASSPGRGQTSGNTIYF. In DNA form, the CDR3 reads TGTGCCAGCTCACCAGGTAGAGGACAGACGTCTGGAAACACCATATATTTT. The rearrangement joins TRBV18 to TRBJ1-3; D may be TRBD1 (6 bases). The V gene's germline CDR1 is KGHSH and CDR2 LQKENI. There are 17 residues in the CDR3. Trimming took off 2 bases at V and 1 base at J, with 15 bases between the two ends.

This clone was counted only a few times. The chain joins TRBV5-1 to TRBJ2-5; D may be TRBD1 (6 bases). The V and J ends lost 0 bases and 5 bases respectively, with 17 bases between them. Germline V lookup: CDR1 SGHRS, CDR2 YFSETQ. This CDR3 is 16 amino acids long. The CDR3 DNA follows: TGCGCCAGCAGCTTGGACCGTTGGGTTAGGGGGGAGACCCAGTACTTC. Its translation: CASSLDRWVRGETQYF.

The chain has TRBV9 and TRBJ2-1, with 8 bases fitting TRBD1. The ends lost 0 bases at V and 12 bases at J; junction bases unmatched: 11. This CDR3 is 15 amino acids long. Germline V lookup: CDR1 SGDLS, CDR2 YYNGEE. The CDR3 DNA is TGTGCCAGCAGCGTAGGCGGGGACAGGTCCCCACTGCAGTTCTTC. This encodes CASSVGGDRSPLQFF.

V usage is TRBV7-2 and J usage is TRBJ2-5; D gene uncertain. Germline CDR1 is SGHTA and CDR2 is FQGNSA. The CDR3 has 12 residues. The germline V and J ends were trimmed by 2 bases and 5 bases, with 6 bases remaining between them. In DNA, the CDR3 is TGTGCCAGCAGCTTATTAATGGAGACCCAGTACTTC. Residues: CASSLLMETQYF.

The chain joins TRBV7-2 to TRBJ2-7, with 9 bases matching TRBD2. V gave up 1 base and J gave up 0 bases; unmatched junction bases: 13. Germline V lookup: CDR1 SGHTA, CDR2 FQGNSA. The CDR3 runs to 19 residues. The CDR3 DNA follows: TGTGCCAGCAGCTTAGGCCGCGCGGGGGGGGGATCTAGCTCCTACGAGCAGTACTTC. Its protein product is CASSLGRAGGGSSSYEQYF.

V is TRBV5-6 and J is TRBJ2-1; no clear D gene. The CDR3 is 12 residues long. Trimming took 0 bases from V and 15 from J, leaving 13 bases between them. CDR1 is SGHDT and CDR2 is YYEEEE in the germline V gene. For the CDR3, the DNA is TGTGCCAGCAGCTTGGATAGAGGCTGGATGTTCTTC. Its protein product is CASSLDRGWMFF.

The CDR3 loop is CASKADANTGELFF. CDR3 DNA: TGTGCCAGCAAAGCGGACGCGAACACCGGGGAGCTGTTTTTT. The chain employs TRBV9 and TRBJ2-2, with a possible D match to TRBD2 (5 bases). The germline V and J ends were trimmed by 6 bases and 0 bases, with 9 bases remaining between them. The CDR3 has 14 residues. The germline CDR1 and CDR2 sequences are SGDLS and YYNGEE.

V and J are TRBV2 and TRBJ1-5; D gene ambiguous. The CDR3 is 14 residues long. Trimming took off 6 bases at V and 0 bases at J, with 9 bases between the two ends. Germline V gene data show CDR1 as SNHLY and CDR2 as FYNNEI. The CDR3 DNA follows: TGTGCCAGCAGGGAGGTCTATAGCAATCAGCCCCAGCATTTT. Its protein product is CASREVYSNQPQHF.

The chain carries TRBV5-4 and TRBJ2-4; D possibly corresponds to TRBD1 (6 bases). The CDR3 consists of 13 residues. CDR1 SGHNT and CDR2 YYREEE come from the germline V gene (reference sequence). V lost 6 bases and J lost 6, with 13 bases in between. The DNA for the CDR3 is TGTGCCAGCACCGCCGCAGGGGTAAACATTCAGTACTTC. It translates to CASTAAGVNIQYF.

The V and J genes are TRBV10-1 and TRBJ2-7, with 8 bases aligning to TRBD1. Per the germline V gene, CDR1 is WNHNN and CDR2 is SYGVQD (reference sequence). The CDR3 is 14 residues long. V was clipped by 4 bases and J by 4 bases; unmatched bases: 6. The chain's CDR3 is CASSVGTGPYEQYF. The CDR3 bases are TGCGCCAGCAGTGTCGGGACAGGCCCGTACGAGCAGTACTTC.

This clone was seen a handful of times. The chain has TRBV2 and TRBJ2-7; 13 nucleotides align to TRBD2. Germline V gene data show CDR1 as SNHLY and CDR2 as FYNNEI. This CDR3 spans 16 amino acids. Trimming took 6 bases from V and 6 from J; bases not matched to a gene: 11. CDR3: CASSRTTSGGAAEQYF. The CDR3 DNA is TGTGCCAGCAGCAGGACCACTAGCGGGGGGGCCGCCGAGCAGTACTTC.

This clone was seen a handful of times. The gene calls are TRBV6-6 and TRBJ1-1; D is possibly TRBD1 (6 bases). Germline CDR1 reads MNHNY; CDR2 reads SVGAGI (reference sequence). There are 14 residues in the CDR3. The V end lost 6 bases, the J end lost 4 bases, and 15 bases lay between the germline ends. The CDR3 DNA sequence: TGTGCCAGCAGCATGGGGGGAGGGGGCACTGAAGCTTTCTTT. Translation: CASSMGGGGTEAFF.

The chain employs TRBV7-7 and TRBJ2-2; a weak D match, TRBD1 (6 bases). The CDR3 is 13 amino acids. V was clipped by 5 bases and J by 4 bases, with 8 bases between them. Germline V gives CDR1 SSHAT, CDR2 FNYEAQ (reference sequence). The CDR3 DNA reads TGTGCCAGCAGCGAACAGGGCACCGGGGAGCTGTTTTTT. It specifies CASSEQGTGELFF. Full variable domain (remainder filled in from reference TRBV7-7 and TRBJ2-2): GAGVSQSPRYKVTKRGQDVTLRCDPISSHATLYWYQQALGQGPEFLTYFNYEAQPDKSGLPSDRFSAERPEGSISTLTIQRTEQRDSAMYRCASSEQGTGELFFGEGSRLTVL.

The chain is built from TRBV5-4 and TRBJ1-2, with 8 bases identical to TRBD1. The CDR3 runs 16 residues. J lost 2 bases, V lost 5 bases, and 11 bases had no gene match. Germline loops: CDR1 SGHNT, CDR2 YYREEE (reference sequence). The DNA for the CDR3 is TGTGCCAGCAGACGTGGGACAGGCCTCCTAAACTATGGCTACACCTTC. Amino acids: CASRRGTGLLNYGYTF.

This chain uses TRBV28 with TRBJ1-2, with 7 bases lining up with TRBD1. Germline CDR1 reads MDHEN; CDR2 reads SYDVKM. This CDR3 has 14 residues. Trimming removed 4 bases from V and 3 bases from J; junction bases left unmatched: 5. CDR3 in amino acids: CASSSGTVHYGYTF. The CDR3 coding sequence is TGTGCCAGCAGTTCCGGGACAGTGCACTATGGCTACACCTTC.